These 32 T cell receptor beta chains originate from one sample sequenced in a study of blood T cell repertoires in COVID-19. Produced via immunoSEQ multiplex PCR; TCRdb's table is partial and in-frame only. The table lists about 89,000 clones, 60% to 85% of them singletons. The material sequenced was peripheral blood. The receptor source for this set is a human donor in a cohort sampled during active COVID-19.

The rearrangement uses TRBV9 and TRBJ2-2; TRBD2 might be the D (5 bases). Trimming removed 2 bases from V and 3 bases from J, with 5 bases in between. There are 13 residues in the CDR3. The V gene's germline CDR1 is SGDLS and CDR2 YYNGEE. The CDR3: CASSVRDTGELFF. CDR3 in DNA: TGTGCCAGCAGCGTGCGGGACACCGGGGAGCTGTTTTTT.

The chain has TRBV2 and TRBJ1-4; 7 nucleotides agree with TRBD1. CDR1 and CDR2 (germline): SNHLY, FYNNEI. This CDR3 is 15 amino acids long. V shed 5 bases, J shed 6 bases, and the junction held 9 bases outside the gene matches. As DNA, the CDR3 is TGTGCCAGCAGTCAAGACCAGGGGGGCTATGAAAAACTGTTTTTT. This sequence encodes CASSQDQGGYEKLFF.

J is TRBJ1-5 and V is TRBV7-8, with D tentatively TRBD1 (6 bases). Per the germline V gene, CDR1 is SGHVS and CDR2 is FQNEAQ. The V gene lost 5 bases and the J gene lost 12 bases, with 26 bases spanning the gap. CDR3 length equals 16 residues. The CDR3 nucleotides are TGTGCCAGCAGCCCCCGGGTCGGGGGGGCGCAGGGTTTCCAGCATTTT. It encodes CASSPRVGGAQGFQHF.

The chain uses TRBV28 and TRBJ2-1; 10 positions match TRBD2. The germline gives CDR1 MDHEN, CDR2 SYDVKM. The trim removed 5 bases at V and 5 bases at J, leaving 9 bases unmatched. The length of the CDR3 is 16 residues. The CDR3: CASSGLTSGVNNEQFF. CDR3 sequence (DNA): TGTGCCAGCAGTGGACTCACTAGCGGGGTCAACAATGAGCAGTTCTTC.

The chain links TRBV28 to TRBJ2-1; 10 bases are shared with TRBD1. The V and J ends lost 3 bases and 7 bases, in that order; junction bases with no gene match: 12. CDR1 and CDR2 (germline): MDHEN, SYDVKM. The length of the CDR3 is 17 residues. CDR3 residues: CASSLDIGTGAGNEQFF. The DNA for the CDR3 is TGTGCCAGCAGTTTGGATATTGGGACAGGGGCTGGAAATGAGCAGTTCTTC.

The chain employs TRBV19 and TRBJ2-2; 7 positions match TRBD1. CDR1 is LNHDA and CDR2 is SQIVND in the germline V gene (reference sequence). This CDR3 is 15 amino acids long. Trimming took 4 bases from V and 1 from J; bases not matched to a gene: 3. The CDR3 here is CASSSGQVNTGELFF. CDR3 sequence (DNA): TGTGCCAGTAGTAGCGGACAGGTGAACACCGGGGAGCTGTTTTTT.

The chain employs TRBV19 and TRBJ2-1; 11 bases match TRBD2. V was pared by 4 bases and J by 9 bases, with 17 bases of the junction left unmatched. The length of the CDR3 is 18 residues. Germline loops: CDR1 LNHDA, CDR2 SQIVND (reference sequence). The CDR3 DNA reads as TGTGCCAGTAGTACCCAGGGGGTAGCGGGAGGGCCAGGGGGTGAGCAGTTCTTC. Translation gives CASSTQGVAGGPGGEQFF. Full variable domain (rest looked up from reference TRBV19 and TRBJ2-1): DGGITQSPKYLFRKEGQNVTLSCEQNLNHDAMYWYRQDPGQGLRLIYYSQIVNDFQKGDIAEGYSVSREKKESFPLTVTSAQKNPTAFYLCASSTQGVAGGPGGEQFFGPGTRLTVL.

The chain couples TRBV27 to TRBJ2-5, with 9 bases matching TRBD2. J was trimmed by 5 bases and V by 6 bases; bases with no gene match: 10. This CDR3 region has 15 residues. Germline CDR1 MNHEY, CDR2 SMNVEV (reference sequence). The CDR3 here is CASSRGGRVGETQYF. Written as DNA, the CDR3 is TGTGCCAGCAGCCGCGGCGGGAGGGTAGGGGAGACCCAGTACTTC.

The chain joins TRBV19 to TRBJ1-6; D is unresolved. There are 21 residues in the CDR3. V gave up 1 base and J gave up 1 base, with 23 bases separating them. Germline loops: CDR1 LNHDA, CDR2 SQIVND (reference sequence). The CDR3 sequence: CASSIAAEFSRLRSYNSPLHF. CDR3 DNA: TGTGCCAGTAGTATAGCGGCGGAGTTTTCAAGGCTCCGGTCCTATAATTCACCCCTCCACTTT.

This clone has more than one count but fewer than ten. The gene calls are TRBV6-6 and TRBJ1-2; 7 nucleotides align to TRBD1. Germline CDR1 reads MNHNY; CDR2 reads SVGAGI (reference sequence). The CDR3 sequence is 15 residues long. After removal of 2 bases from V and 2 bases from J, the junction contained 5 bases not matched to a gene. Here the CDR3 reads CASSYATGRNYGYTF. CDR3 DNA: TGTGCCAGCAGTTACGCGACAGGGAGAAACTATGGCTACACCTTC.

In its sample, this clone was seen a few times. This chain uses TRBV28 with TRBJ2-2; 8 bases agree with TRBD1. Losses at the gene ends were 10 bases for V and 4 bases for J; bases not matched to a gene: 8. Germline V gene lookup returns CDR1 MDHEN and CDR2 SYDVKM. The CDR3 runs 14 residues. The CDR3 DNA follows: TGTGCCATTGACCAGGGGGCAAGCACCGGGGAGCTGTTTTTT. Its protein product is CAIDQGASTGELFF.

The CDR3: CASSPGQAGSYNSPLHF. The CDR3, as DNA: TGTGCCAGCAGCCCGGGACAGGCAGGCTCCTATAATTCACCCCTCCACTTT. The chain recombines TRBV5-6 with TRBJ1-6; TRBD1 matches 8 bases. This CDR3 contains 17 residues. Germline-derived CDR1 and CDR2 are SGHDT and YYEEEE. The V and J ends lost 4 bases and 0 bases, in that order; junction bases with no gene match: 6.

The V call is TRBV7-2, the J call TRBJ2-6; 8 positions match TRBD1. The CDR3 is 18 residues long. Per germline, CDR1 SGHTA and CDR2 FQGNSA. The J segment lost 2 bases and the V segment lost 2 bases, leaving 8 bases of the junction unmatched. For the CDR3, the DNA is TGTGCCAGCAGCTTATATCCGACAGGGGCCGCTGGGGCCAACGTCCTGACTTTC. Its protein is CASSLYPTGAAGANVLTF.

This clone was detected only once. This chain links TRBV20-1 with TRBJ2-7; 8 positions agree with TRBD2. Trimming at V came to 3 bases and at J to 0 bases, leaving 4 bases not matched to a gene. Germline CDR1 DFQATT, CDR2 SNEGSKA (reference sequence). The CDR3 runs to 14 residues. The CDR3, as DNA: TGCAGTGCTAGTGCGGGAGGTTTCTCCTACGAGCAGTACTTC. Its translation: CSASAGGFSYEQYF.

The rearrangement uses TRBV10-3 and TRBJ1-2; TRBD1 matches 8 bases. V dropped 8 bases and J dropped 2; count of bases not matched to a gene: 7. This CDR3 region has 14 residues. Germline-derived CDR1 and CDR2 are ENHRY and SYGVKD. The CDR3 loop reads CAIGPDRGNYGYTF. CDR3 DNA: TGTGCCATCGGACCTGACAGGGGAAACTATGGCTACACCTTC.

This clone was observed once. The chain recombines TRBV6-4 with TRBJ2-7; the D gene is possibly TRBD1 (6 bases). V gave up 9 bases and J gave up 2 bases, with 17 bases separating them. The germline V gene has CDR1 MRHNA and CDR2 SNTAGT. The CDR3 totals 14 residues. CDR3 sequence: CARRTVLRTYEQYF. CDR3 sequence (DNA): TGTGCCAGAAGGACAGTCCTTAGAACCTACGAGCAGTACTTC.

V gene TRBV19 combines with J gene TRBJ2-7; 8 bases align to TRBD1. Germline V gene lookup returns CDR1 LNHDA and CDR2 SQIVND (reference sequence). The trim removed 7 bases at V and 2 bases at J, leaving 1 base unmatched. CDR3 size: 12 residues. CDR3: CASKGQAYEQYF. DNA of the CDR3: TGTGCCAGTAAGGGACAGGCCTACGAGCAGTACTTC.

The J gene is TRBJ2-3, the V gene TRBV5-1; the match to TRBD2 covers 13 bases. Germline assignment: CDR1 SGHRS and CDR2 YFSETQ. The V segment lost 4 bases and the J segment 3 bases; nucleotides outside the gene matches: 5. The CDR3 runs to 16 residues. The CDR3, as DNA: TGCGCCAGCAGCCCACGACTAGCGGGAGGAACAGATACGCAGTATTTT. Protein product: CASSPRLAGGTDTQYF.

CDR3 sequence reads: CASRTSGRETQYF. Written as DNA, the CDR3 is TGTGCCAGCCGGACTAGCGGGAGGGAGACCCAGTACTTC. The chain has TRBV6-1 and TRBJ2-5, with 14 bases fitting TRBD2. The CDR3 contains 13 residues. The V and J ends lost 8 bases and 5 bases, in that order; junction bases with no gene match: 1. Germline lookup yields CDR1 MNHNS and CDR2 SASEGT.

The rearrangement uses TRBV7-2 and TRBJ1-5, with 7 bases fitting TRBD1. The CDR3 has 14 residues. Trimming removed 5 bases from V and 7 bases from J; junction bases left unmatched: 8. Germline V gene data show CDR1 as SGHTA and CDR2 as FQGNSA. The CDR3 reads CASSTTGARQPQHF. For the CDR3, the DNA is TGTGCCAGCAGCACCACAGGGGCTCGGCAGCCCCAGCATTTT.

This clone was detected once. CDR3 sequence (DNA): TGCGCCAGCAGCCGCGGACAGGGGGCGGCGATTGAAGCTTTCTTT. Amino acids: CASSRGQGAAIEAFF. V gene TRBV4-1 combines with J gene TRBJ1-1, with 11 bases aligning to TRBD1. The CDR3 totals 15 residues. Germline CDR1 and CDR2: MGHRA and YSYEKL. V was clipped by 4 bases and J by 7 bases; unmatched bases: 8.

The chain couples TRBV4-2 to TRBJ2-7; 7 bases fit TRBD2. The CDR3 spans 15 residues. The germline CDR1 and CDR2 sequences are LGHNA and YNFKEQ. The V segment lost 1 base and the J segment 1 base; nucleotides outside the gene matches: 4. CDR3 nucleotides: TGTGCCAGCAGCCAAGTTAGCGGGCGATCCTACGAGCAGTACTTC. Its protein product is CASSQVSGRSYEQYF.

Points on this clone: The sample carries other DNA sequences with the same CDR3. V gene TRBV7-2 combines with J gene TRBJ2-5; possible D gene TRBD2, 7 bases. Trimming removed 0 bases from V and 4 bases from J, with 9 bases in between. Germline V lookup: CDR1 SGHTA, CDR2 FQGNSA. The CDR3 length is 14 residues. CDR3 amino acids: CASSLAGGGETQYF. DNA of the CDR3: TGTGCCAGCAGCTTAGCGGGAGGGGGAGAGACCCAGTACTTC.

This rearrangement joins TRBV5-1 to TRBJ2-7; 12 nucleotides match TRBD1. Germline V gene data show CDR1 as SGHRS and CDR2 as YFSETQ. The CDR3 is 14 amino acids. J lost 5 bases, V lost 4 bases, and 4 bases had no gene match. The CDR3 loop reads CASSRGTGGHEQYF. The CDR3 DNA is TGCGCCAGCAGCCGCGGGACAGGGGGCCACGAGCAGTACTTC.

The V gene is TRBV27, the J gene TRBJ2-1; 9 positions agree with TRBD2. The CDR3 contains 15 residues. CDR1 MNHEY and CDR2 SMNVEV come from the germline V gene (reference sequence). V shed 1 base, J shed 10 bases, and the junction held 8 bases outside the gene matches. The CDR3 DNA sequence: TGTGCCAGCAGTTTATTGCCTAGCGGGAATTCGGAGCAGTTCTTC. It encodes CASSLLPSGNSEQFF.

V gene TRBV27 combines with J gene TRBJ2-7; 9 nucleotides match TRBD2. The CDR3 covers 16 residues. With 5 bases clipped from V and 2 bases from J, the junction kept 10 bases outside the gene matches. In germline, CDR1 is MNHEY, CDR2 SMNVEV (reference sequence). DNA of the CDR3: TGTGCCAGCAGTCCTAGAAACGCGGGAGGGACCTACGAGCAGTACTTC. It specifies CASSPRNAGGTYEQYF.

This sequence joins TRBV19 and TRBJ1-6; D unclear. The CDR3 spans 14 residues. Trimming cost V 6 bases and J 7 bases, with 13 bases left between them. In germline, CDR1 is LNHDA, CDR2 SQIVND (reference sequence). CDR3: CASSPQRHNSPLHF. The DNA of the CDR3 is TGTGCCAGTAGCCCTCAGAGACACAATTCACCCCTCCACTTT.

V and J are TRBV5-4 and TRBJ1-2, with 8 bases lining up with TRBD1. Germline CDR1 is SGHNT and CDR2 is YYREEE (reference sequence). The CDR3 has 14 residues. V trimming: 9 bases; J trimming: 4 bases; junction bases outside the gene matches: 11. The CDR3 DNA sequence: TGTGCCACCCAGGGACAGGAAGACTTCTATGGCTACACCTTC. Its translation: CATQGQEDFYGYTF.

This clone is a singleton in its sample. This chain connects TRBV19 to TRBJ2-7, with 9 nucleotides matching TRBD2. V was pared by 7 bases and J by 6 bases, with 10 bases of the junction left unmatched. CDR1 and CDR2 (germline): LNHDA, SQIVND (reference sequence). The CDR3 spans 14 residues. The CDR3 nucleotides read TGTGCCAGTAAAGCTAGCGGGACCTTCGTCGAGCAGTACTTC. Translated: CASKASGTFVEQYF.

V and J are TRBV14 and TRBJ1-2; TRBD1 aligns across 9 bases. The CDR3 runs to 17 residues. J lost 3 bases, V lost 4 bases, and 12 bases had no gene match. CDR1 and CDR2 from the germline V gene are SGHDN and FVKESK. In DNA form, the CDR3 reads TGTGCCAGCAGCCCGCTAAGGGTGGGACAGGGATACTATGGCTACACCTTC. Encoded protein: CASSPLRVGQGYYGYTF.

This clone was detected a few times. The V and J genes are TRBV2 and TRBJ2-7; maybe TRBD1 (6 bases). The CDR3 is 12 residues long. V was cut by 4 bases and J by 6 bases, with 10 bases left in between. Looked up from germline, CDR1 is SNHLY and CDR2 is FYNNEI. CDR3 DNA: TGTGCCAGCAGTGTGGGACAAGTCGAGCAGTACTTC. Its translation: CASSVGQVEQYF.

This chain uses TRBV28 with TRBJ2-1; possibly TRBD2 for D (6 bases). The V and J ends lost 6 bases and 0 bases respectively, with 6 bases between them. Germline V lookup: CDR1 MDHEN, CDR2 SYDVKM. The CDR3 totals 13 residues. CDR3 residues: CASRGGSYNEQFF. The CDR3, as DNA: TGTGCCAGCAGGGGAGGCTCCTACAATGAGCAGTTCTTC.